Shown below are 7 T cell receptor beta chains from a single sample sequenced in a study of cytomegalovirus exposure and HLA in healthy donors. Researchers ran the PCR with 60 Vbeta and 13 Jbeta primers. TCRdb's copy holds only in-frame clones and misses some; the assay was immunoSEQ multiplex PCR. The data hold about 200,000 clones, with around four fifths observed a single time. What was sequenced was PBMCs. The receptors derive from a woman aged 40-49 years in good health and CMV-seronegative.

The gene calls are TRBV7-9 and TRBJ2-2; D gene unclear. Per the germline V gene, CDR1 is SEHNR and CDR2 is FQNEAQ (reference sequence). V dropped 3 bases and J dropped 0 bases, with 8 bases sitting between them. The CDR3 extends over 15 amino acids. DNA of the CDR3: TGTGCCAGCAGCTTTACGGAGTCGAACACCGGGGAGCTGTTTTTT. It is translated as CASSFTESNTGELFF.

This clone was observed a handful of times. The chain recombines TRBV28 with TRBJ1-5; 11 positions match TRBD1. V shed 5 bases and J 2 bases; nucleotides not matched to a gene: 5. Per the germline V gene, CDR1 is MDHEN and CDR2 is SYDVKM. The CDR3 runs 16 residues. The CDR3 nucleotides read TGTGCCAGCAGTCCCGGGACAGGGGGTGGCAATCAGCCCCAGCATTTT. This encodes CASSPGTGGGNQPQHF.

V is TRBV30 and J is TRBJ2-3, with 10 nucleotides matching TRBD2. The CDR3 contains 16 residues. In germline, CDR1 is GTSNPN, CDR2 SVGIG (reference sequence). Germline trimming cut 4 bases from V and 3 bases from J; bases unmatched to any gene: 10. The CDR3 sequence: CAWTPGLAGVTDTQYF. The DNA of the CDR3 is TGTGCCTGGACCCCGGGGCTAGCGGGAGTTACAGATACGCAGTATTTT.

The chain couples TRBV23-1 to TRBJ2-1, with TRBD1 matching over 12 bases. TRBV23-1 is an ORF for which the function is uncertain. CDR3 size: 17 residues. Losses at the gene ends were 6 bases for V and 6 bases for J; bases not matched to a gene: 12. The CDR3 sequence: CASSPKDGTGGCNEQFF. The CDR3 DNA follows: TGCGCCAGCAGCCCAAAGGATGGGACAGGGGGCTGCAATGAGCAGTTCTTC.

This chain uses TRBV7-3 with TRBJ1-2; the match to TRBD1 covers 9 bases. The CDR3 contains 15 residues. J lost 8 bases, V lost 5 bases, and 12 bases had no gene match. CDR1 and CDR2 from the germline V gene are SGHTA and FQGTGA. CDR3 sequence (DNA): TGTGCCAGCAGCCGCCGACAGGGGGATAAGGCGGGCTACACCTTC. This gives the protein CASSRRQGDKAGYTF. The whole variable domain, remainder taken from reference TRBV7-3 and TRBJ1-2, is GAGVSQTPSNKVTEKGKYVELRCDPISGHTALYWYRQSLGQGPEFLIYFQGTGAADDSGLPNDRFFAVRPEGSVSTLKIQRTERGDSAVYLCASSRRQGDKAGYTFGSGTRLTVV.

The rearrangement uses TRBV7-3 and TRBJ2-1, with 10 nucleotides matching TRBD2. Germline CDR1 and CDR2: SGHTA and FQGTGA. The CDR3 totals 16 residues. The ends lost 5 bases at V and 2 bases at J; junction bases unmatched: 6. The CDR3 reads CASSPSLAGTYNEQFF. CDR3 coding DNA: TGTGCCAGCAGCCCCTCACTAGCGGGGACCTACAATGAGCAGTTCTTC.

The V call is TRBV6-5, the J call TRBJ2-5; possible D gene TRBD1, 5 bases. The J call may be incorrect, as the DNA end agrees better with TRBJ2-7. Germline CDR1 and CDR2: MNHEY and SVGAGI. There are 14 residues in the CDR3. CDR3 in DNA: TGTGCCAGCAGTTCCGCGGACATCTCCTACGAGCAGTACTTC. Translated, it gives CASSSADISYEQYF.